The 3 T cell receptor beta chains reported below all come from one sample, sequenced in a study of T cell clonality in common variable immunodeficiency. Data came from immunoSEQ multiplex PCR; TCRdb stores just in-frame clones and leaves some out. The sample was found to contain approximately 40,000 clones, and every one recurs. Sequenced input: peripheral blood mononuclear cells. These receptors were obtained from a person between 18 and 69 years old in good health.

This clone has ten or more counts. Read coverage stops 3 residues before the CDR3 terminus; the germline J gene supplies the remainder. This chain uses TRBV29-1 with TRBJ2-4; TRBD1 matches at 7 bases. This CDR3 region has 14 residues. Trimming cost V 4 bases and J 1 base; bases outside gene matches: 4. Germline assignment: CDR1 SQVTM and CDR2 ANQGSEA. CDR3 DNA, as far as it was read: TGCAGCGTTGTGACAGGGAAGGCCAAAAACATT. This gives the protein CSVVTGKAKNI. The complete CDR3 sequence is CSVVTGKAKNIQYF.

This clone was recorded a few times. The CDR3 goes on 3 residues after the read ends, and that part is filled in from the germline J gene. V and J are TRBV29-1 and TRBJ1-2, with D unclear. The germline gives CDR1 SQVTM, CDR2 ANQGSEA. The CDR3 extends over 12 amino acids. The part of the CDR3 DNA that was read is TGCAGCGCCGCCACCAGCGCGGGGGGC. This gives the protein CSAATSAGG. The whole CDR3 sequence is CSAATSAGGYTF.

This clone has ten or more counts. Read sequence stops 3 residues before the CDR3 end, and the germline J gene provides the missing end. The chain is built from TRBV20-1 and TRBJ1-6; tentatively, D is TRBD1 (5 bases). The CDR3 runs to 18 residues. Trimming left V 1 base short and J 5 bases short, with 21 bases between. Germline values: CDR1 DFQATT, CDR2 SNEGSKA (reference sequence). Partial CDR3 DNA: TGCAGTGCTAGAGTTATTACAGGTGGTATGCCCAATAATTCACCC. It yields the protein CSARVITGGMPNNSP. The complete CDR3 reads CSARVITGGMPNNSPLHF.